These T cell receptor beta chains were read from a single sample in a study of human T cells and chemical hapten exposure. From the RACE reads, TCRdb called clonotypes with MiXCR, one entry per CDR3 protein. The sample contains more than 80,000 distinct CDR3 sequences, less than 15% of which appear only once. Sequenced material: whole blood, taken in connection with sensitization to the hapten diphenylcyclopropenone (DPC). The receptors were gathered from a woman in her forties or fifties with alopecia areata. Some clones in this sample may be carry-over from other donors' samples. The CDR3 runs from the conserved cysteine through the conserved F or W. D genes are given only for firm matches. Rows may omit the clone size; those that give it use once, few, many or a size class.

>TRBJ2-2|TRBV6-5|TRBD1|many
CASTTPGRGTGELFF
TGTGCCAGCACCACCCCCGGCAGGGGGACCGGGGAGCTGTTTTTT
>TRBJ1-5|TRBV28|TRBD1|-
CASYEGAQSNQPQHF
TGTGCCAGCTACGAGGGGGCGCAAAGCAATCAGCCCCAGCATTTT
>TRBJ1-5|TRBV2|-|-
CASSEWGVNQPQHF
TGTGCCAGCAGTGAATGGGGCGTCAATCAGCCCCAGCATTTT
>TRBJ1-1|TRBV29-1|TRBD1|few
CSGTDRGLNTEAFF
TGCAGCGGGACCGACAGGGGTTTGAACACTGAAGCTTTCTTT
>TRBJ2-1|TRBV18|-|many
CASSPDRGLYNEQFF
TGTGCCAGCTCACCGGATCGGGGTCTCTACAATGAGCAGTTCTTC
>TRBJ1-6|TRBV12-3/TRBV12-4|-|-
CASSLFEGSPLHF
TGTGCCAGCAGTTTATTCGAGGGGTCACCCCTCCACTTT
>TRBJ1-5|TRBV29-1|-|many
CSAGTGKINQPQHF
TGCAGCGCTGGGACGGGGAAGATCAATCAGCCCCAGCATTTT
>TRBJ2-2|TRBV7-2|-|-
CASSFNPNTGELFF
TGTGCCAGCAGCTTTAACCCTAACACCGGGGAGCTGTTTTTT
>TRBJ1-5|TRBV20-1|-|-
CSARQTSSNQPQHF
TGCAGTGCTAGACAGACAAGTAGCAATCAGCCCCAGCATTTT
>TRBJ1-6|TRBV12-2|-|few
CASRPGQGKSSYNSPLHF
TGTGCAAGTCGACCCGGACAGGGCAAGAGCTCCTATAATTCACCCCTCCACTTT
>TRBJ1-2|TRBV28|-|-
CASTQGTRFYYTF
TGTGCCAGCACGCAAGGGACCCGCTTTTACTACACCTTC
>TRBJ1-1|TRBV20-1|-|many
CSARDLRGGDTEAFF
TGCAGTGCTAGAGATCTCAGGGGCGGCGACACTGAAGCTTTCTTT
>TRBJ2-3|TRBV7-6|TRBD2|few
CASSLLAGVPDTQYF
TGTGCCAGCAGCTTACTAGCGGGAGTACCAGATACGCAGTATTTT
>TRBJ2-2|TRBV5-1|TRBD2|many
CASTPTSGGTTGELFF
TGCGCCAGTACACCTACTAGCGGGGGAACCACCGGGGAGCTGTTTTTT
>TRBJ1-1|TRBV25-1|-|-
CASWAAVLEWNTEAFF
TGTGCCAGCTGGGCGGCGGTCCTCGAATGGAACACTGAAGCTTTCTTT
>TRBJ1-4|TRBV5-1|TRBD1|few
CASSRRPGQSATANEKLFF
TGCGCCAGCAGTCGACGTCCGGGACAGTCAGCTACGGCTAATGAAAAACTGTTTTTT
>TRBJ2-1|TRBV2|TRBD2|many
CASSQEWGTNEGEQFF
TGTGCCAGCAGTCAGGAGTGGGGGACTAATGAGGGAGAGCAGTTCTTC
>TRBJ1-1|TRBV7-9|TRBD1|many
CASSLPFHRGLTNEAFF
TGTGCCAGCAGCTTACCCTTCCACAGGGGGCTGACAAACGAAGCTTTCTTT
>TRBJ2-3|TRBV20-1|-|few
CSARGYRNTQYF
TGCAGTGCTAGAGGGTATCGTAATACGCAGTATTTT
>TRBJ2-3|TRBV4-3|-|few
CASRSRPGGPTDTQYF
TGCGCCAGCAGGTCACGACCCGGGGGCCCCACAGATACGCAGTATTTT
>TRBJ1-1|TRBV7-9|-|few
CASTGQPNTEAFF
TGTGCCAGCACAGGACAGCCGAACACTGAAGCTTTCTTT
>TRBJ2-1|TRBV20-1|TRBD2|-
CSAFSGRYSYNEQFF
TGCAGTGCGTTTAGCGGGAGGTACTCCTACAATGAGCAGTTCTTC